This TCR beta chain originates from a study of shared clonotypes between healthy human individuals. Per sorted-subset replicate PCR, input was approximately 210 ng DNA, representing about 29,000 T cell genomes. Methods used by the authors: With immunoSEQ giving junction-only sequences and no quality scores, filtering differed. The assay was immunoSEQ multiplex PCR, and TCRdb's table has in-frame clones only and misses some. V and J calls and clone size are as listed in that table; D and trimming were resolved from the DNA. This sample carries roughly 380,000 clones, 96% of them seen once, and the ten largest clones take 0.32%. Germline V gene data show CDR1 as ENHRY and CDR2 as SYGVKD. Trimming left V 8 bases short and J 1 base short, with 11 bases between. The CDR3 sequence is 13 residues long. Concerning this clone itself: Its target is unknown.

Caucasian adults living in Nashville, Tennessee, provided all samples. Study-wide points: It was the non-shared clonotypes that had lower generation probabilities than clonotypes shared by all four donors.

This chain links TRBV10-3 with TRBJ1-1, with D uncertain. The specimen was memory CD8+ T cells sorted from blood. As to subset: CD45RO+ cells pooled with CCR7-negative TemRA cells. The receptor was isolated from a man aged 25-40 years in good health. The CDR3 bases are TGTGCCATCGGAAACCAGTCGAACACTGAAGCTTTCTTT. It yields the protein CAIGNQSNTEAFF.